The 26 T cell receptor beta chains below come from one sample, sequenced in a study of shared T cell receptors in the human thymus. TCRdb keeps only in-frame clones here, not all; method: immunoSEQ multiplex PCR. The sample comprises about 730,000 clones, approximately 83% of which are singletons, and roughly 0.01% rests with the top ten. This sample also appeared in a second study, on human thymus T cells.

The specimen sequenced was thymocytes. These receptors came from a girl under three years old with a congenital heart defect.

The chain is built from TRBV6-5 and TRBJ1-1, with 7 bases lining up with TRBD1. Trimming took 4 bases from V and 3 from J; bases not matched to a gene: 8. CDR3 length: 15 residues. The germline V gene encodes CDR1 MNHEY and CDR2 SVGAGI. CDR3 loop: CASSSETGKDTEAFF. The CDR3 DNA follows: TGTGCCAGCAGTTCCGAGACAGGGAAGGACACTGAAGCTTTCTTT.

In its sample, this clone was seen once. The chain recombines TRBV5-4 with TRBJ2-7; the D gene is possibly TRBD2 (6 bases). Trimming left V 4 bases short and J 5 bases short, with 10 bases between. Germline lookup yields CDR1 SGHNT and CDR2 YYREEE (reference sequence). This CDR3 region has 12 residues. The CDR3: CASSREPHEQYF. DNA of the CDR3: TGTGCCAGCAGCCGGGAGCCCCACGAGCAGTACTTC. Looking up the rest from reference TRBV5-4 and TRBJ2-7 gives the full variable domain: ETGVTQSPTHLIKTRGQQVTLRCSSQSGHNTVSWYQQALGQGPQFIFQYYREEENGRGNFPPRFSGLQFPNYSSELNVNALELDDSALYLCASSREPHEQYFGPGTRLTVT.

This chain joins TRBV13 and TRBJ2-7; D might be TRBD1 (5 bases). The length of the CDR3 is 17 residues. Trimming shortened V by 2 bases and J by 2 bases, and 19 bases separated the two germline ends. From germline, CDR1 is PRHDT and CDR2 FYEKMQ (reference sequence). The CDR3 DNA follows: TGTGCCAGCAGCTTACTTCTCGGGTCAGGGAAACCCTACGAGCAGTACTTC. Residues: CASSLLLGSGKPYEQYF.

This clone turned up a few times. The CDR3 is CASSEEDRDYEQYF. CDR3 DNA sequence: TGTGCCAGCAGTGAAGAGGACAGGGACTACGAGCAGTACTTC. The chain combines TRBV6-1 with TRBJ2-7, with 8 bases that match TRBD1. V was clipped by 1 base and J by 3 bases; unmatched bases: 2. In germline, CDR1 is MNHNS, CDR2 SASEGT. The CDR3 consists of 14 residues.

The genes are TRBV4-1 and TRBJ2-7, with TRBD1 matching over 8 bases. This CDR3 is 16 amino acids long. Per germline, CDR1 MGHRA and CDR2 YSYEKL. V trimming: 0 bases; J trimming: 4 bases; junction bases outside the gene matches: 8. As DNA, the CDR3 is TGCGCCAGCAGCCAAGATCGGACAGGGCCACTGTACGAGCAGTACTTC. Its translation is CASSQDRTGPLYEQYF.

V usage is TRBV10-3 and J usage is TRBJ1-2; TRBD1 agrees at 7 bases. Trimming removed 4 bases from V and 7 bases from J; junction bases left unmatched: 9. The germline V gene has CDR1 ENHRY and CDR2 SYGVKD. The CDR3 has 14 residues. CDR3 bases: TGTGCCATCAGTGCACTACAGGGGCTGGCTGGCTACACCTTC. As protein: CAISALQGLAGYTF.

The chain is built from TRBV29-1 and TRBJ1-1; possible D gene TRBD1, 6 bases. V was cut by 8 bases and J by 3 bases, with 22 bases left in between. The CDR3 length is 15 residues. Germline assignment: CDR1 SQVTM and CDR2 ANQGSEA. In DNA form, the CDR3 reads TGCAGCTACCAAGGGACGGGGAAGGGGGACACTGAAGCTTTCTTT. It codes for CSYQGTGKGDTEAFF.

The gene calls are TRBV6-4 and TRBJ1-2, with D possibly being TRBD1 (5 bases). Germline CDR1 and CDR2: MRHNA and SNTAGT. The CDR3 loop spans 14 amino acids. V was clipped by 5 bases and J by 8 bases, with 18 bases between them. The CDR3 is CASSTDGQAKGYTF. The CDR3 DNA follows: TGTGCCAGCAGTACCGACGGACAAGCAAAAGGCTACACCTTC.

The rearrangement joins TRBV6-5 to TRBJ2-2; 10 bases are a match to TRBD2. J lost 4 bases, V lost 5 bases, and 4 bases had no gene match. CDR1 and CDR2 from the germline V gene are MNHEY and SVGAGI. The CDR3 runs to 15 residues. Here the CDR3 reads CASSPQRGGTGELFF. The CDR3 DNA reads as TGTGCCAGCAGTCCTCAGCGGGGGGGCACCGGGGAGCTGTTTTTT.

The rearrangement joins TRBV4-1 to TRBJ1-2, with 7 positions matching TRBD1. CDR3 length: 15 amino acids. Germline V CDR1 and CDR2: MGHRA, YSYEKL. V lost 4 bases to trimming and J lost 5 bases; unmatched junction nucleotides: 10. CDR3 nucleotides: TGCGCCAGCAGCCGAGGAAGGGACAGAGAATATGGCTACACCTTC. Amino acid sequence: CASSRGRDREYGYTF.

The chain employs TRBV18 and TRBJ1-1; 8 nucleotides match TRBD1. Germline V CDR1 and CDR2: KGHSH, LQKENI. There are 16 residues in the CDR3. V dropped 0 bases and J dropped 4; count of bases not matched to a gene: 7. CDR3 in DNA: TGTGCCAGCTCACCACCGGGAACAGGGGGTCCCACTGAAGCTTTCTTT. Translation: CASSPPGTGGPTEAFF.

The chain is built from TRBV5-6 and TRBJ1-3; D perhaps matches TRBD1 (6 bases). Germline V gives CDR1 SGHDT, CDR2 YYEEEE. The CDR3 runs to 14 residues. V shed 2 bases and J shed 4 bases, with 10 bases lying between them. This CDR3 is CASSLTGTGNTIYF. The CDR3 nucleotides read TGTGCCAGCAGCTTAACGGGGACAGGAAACACCATATATTTT. Full variable domain (outside the CDR3, taken from reference TRBV5-6 and TRBJ1-3): DAGVTQSPTHLIKTRGQQVTLRCSPKSGHDTVSWYQQALGQGPQFIFQYYEEEERQRGNFPDRFSGHQFPNYSSELNVNALLLGDSALYLCASSLTGTGNTIYFGEGSWLTVV.

The chain recombines TRBV6-5 with TRBJ1-6; 9 bases line up with TRBD1. The CDR3 covers 14 residues. Germline CDR1 and CDR2: MNHEY and SVGAGI. With V trimmed by 6 bases and J by 10 bases, 7 bases remained unmatched. CDR3 DNA sequence: TGTGCCAGCAGCCCTGACAGGGGGAACTCACCCCTCCACTTT. It encodes CASSPDRGNSPLHF.

This clone appeared once. The chain uses TRBV27 and TRBJ1-1, with 7 bases that match TRBD1. Trimming cost V 4 bases and J 1 base; bases outside gene matches: 12. The germline V gene has CDR1 MNHEY and CDR2 SMNVEV (reference sequence). The CDR3 sequence is 17 residues long. The DNA of the CDR3 is TGTGCCAGCAGTTCGTCGACCGACGGGACAGAGAACACTGAAGCTTTCTTT. Translating it yields CASSSSTDGTENTEAFF.

The chain recombines TRBV9 with TRBJ2-7; D is unresolved. This CDR3 is 13 amino acids long. V lost 4 bases and J lost 1, with 9 bases in between. Germline V gives CDR1 SGDLS, CDR2 YYNGEE. CDR3 nucleotides: TGTGCCAGCAGCTTCGACACATCCTACGAGCAGTACTTC. As protein: CASSFDTSYEQYF.

This rearrangement joins TRBV7-8 to TRBJ1-2, with D unresolved. This CDR3 spans 16 amino acids. V gave up 5 bases and J gave up 4 bases, with 20 bases separating them. Germline CDR1 and CDR2: SGHVS and FQNEAQ. In DNA form, the CDR3 reads TGTGCCAGCAGCGCCTCTCTCCCGGCCAGGATCTATGGCTACACCTTC. Protein sequence: CASSASLPARIYGYTF.

Only a few counts were recorded for this clone. The chain uses TRBV5-1 and TRBJ1-1, with D perhaps TRBD1 (6 bases). There are 16 residues in the CDR3. V lost 0 bases to trimming and J lost 5 bases, with 17 bases between them. The germline V gene has CDR1 SGHRS and CDR2 YFSETQ. The CDR3 is CASSLGTEAGPTEAFF. In DNA form, the CDR3 reads TGCGCCAGCAGCTTGGGGACAGAGGCGGGCCCGACTGAAGCTTTCTTT.

The V call is TRBV11-2, the J call TRBJ1-3, with 9 nucleotides matching TRBD1. V shed 5 bases and J 1 base; nucleotides not matched to a gene: 15. The CDR3 extends over 19 amino acids. Per the germline V gene, CDR1 is SGHAT and CDR2 is FQNNGV. CDR3 region: CASSRKNGTGHYSGNTIYF. CDR3 DNA sequence: TGTGCCAGCAGCCGAAAAAACGGGACAGGGCATTATTCTGGAAACACCATATATTTT. Filled out from reference TRBV11-2 and TRBJ1-3, the complete variable domain reads EAGVAQSPRYKIIEKRQSVAFWCNPISGHATLYWYQQILGQGPKLLIQFQNNGVVDDSQLPKDRFSAERLKGVDSTLKIQPAKLEDSAVYLCASSRKNGTGHYSGNTIYFGEGSWLTVV.

The gene calls are TRBV4-1 and TRBJ2-7; 8 bases align to TRBD1. Germline trimming cut 4 bases from V and 1 base from J; bases unmatched to any gene: 6. This CDR3 is built from 15 residues. Germline V gene lookup returns CDR1 MGHRA and CDR2 YSYEKL. CDR3 amino acids: CASSPLGQGSYEQYF. Written as DNA, the CDR3 is TGCGCCAGCAGCCCTTTAGGACAGGGATCCTACGAGCAGTACTTC.

This chain connects TRBV12-5 to TRBJ1-6; possibly TRBD1 for D (5 bases). This CDR3 contains 17 residues. V was cut by 2 bases and J by 8 bases, with 19 bases left in between. Germline V lookup: CDR1 LGHNT, CDR2 FRNRAP. DNA of the CDR3: TGTGCTAGTGGTTTGAATGGGGGGGGACTGGAACATTCACCCCTCCACTTT. The encoded protein is CASGLNGGGLEHSPLHF.

A few counts support this clone. The chain recombines TRBV9 with TRBJ1-1, with unresolved D. The CDR3 sequence is 14 residues long. V gave up 4 bases and J gave up 2 bases, with 12 bases separating them. CDR1 is SGDLS and CDR2 is YYNGEE in the germline V gene. CDR3 region: CASSPEEGNTEAFF. The CDR3 DNA reads as TGTGCCAGCAGCCCAGAGGAAGGAAACACTGAAGCTTTCTTT.

The chain carries TRBV10-2 and TRBJ1-5; 9 positions agree with TRBD1. The germline V gene encodes CDR1 WSHSY and CDR2 SAAADI. There are 19 residues in the CDR3. V gave up 6 bases and J gave up 0 bases; unmatched junction bases: 15. DNA of the CDR3: TGCGCCAGCAGCCTCGGCCCGGACAGGGGCTTTTATAGCAATCAGCCCCAGCATTTT. Translation gives CASSLGPDRGFYSNQPQHF.

This clone showed up just a few times. This sequence joins TRBV10-2 and TRBJ2-1; 10 bases align to TRBD1. The CDR3 consists of 18 residues. Germline assignment: CDR1 WSHSY and CDR2 SAAADI. The trim removed 7 bases at V and 8 bases at J, leaving 20 bases unmatched. The CDR3 nucleotides are TGCGCCAGCACTGACAGGGGGCGCGGCGAGACCTGGGGCGATGAGCAGTTCTTC. Translating gives CASTDRGRGETWGDEQFF.

This chain joins TRBV7-2 and TRBJ1-2, with TRBD1 matching over 8 bases. The CDR3 contains 17 residues. From germline, CDR1 is SGHTA and CDR2 FQGNSA. J lost 8 bases, V lost 2 bases, and 16 bases had no gene match. CDR3 region: CASSLYGQEQGAWGYTF. The CDR3 DNA reads as TGTGCCAGCAGCTTATACGGCCAAGAGCAGGGGGCCTGGGGCTACACCTTC.

This chain uses TRBV9 with TRBJ2-1; perhaps TRBD2 as D (6 bases). From germline, CDR1 is SGDLS and CDR2 YYNGEE. The V end lost 1 base, the J end lost 4 bases, and 9 bases lay between the germline ends. The CDR3 contains 14 residues. The CDR3 DNA is TGTGCCAGCAGCGTAAGCGGGTTATACAATGAGCAGTTCTTC. Protein: CASSVSGLYNEQFF. The full variable domain, rest sourced from reference TRBV9 and TRBJ2-1, is DSGVTQTPKHLITATGQRVTLRCSPRSGDLSVYWYQQSLDQGLQFLIQYYNGEERAKGNILERFSAQQFPDLHSELNLSSLELGDSALYFCASSVSGLYNEQFFGPGTRLTVL.

The chain has TRBV5-1 and TRBJ1-4; D gene uncertain. In germline, CDR1 is SGHRS, CDR2 YFSETQ. V was trimmed by 0 bases and J by 8 bases, leaving 11 bases between them. This CDR3 comprises 14 residues. CDR3 sequence reads: CASSLARGPEKLFF. The CDR3 coding sequence is TGCGCCAGCAGCTTGGCTAGAGGTCCGGAAAAACTGTTTTTT. The full variable domain, rest sourced from reference TRBV5-1 and TRBJ1-4, is KAGVTQTPRYLIKTRGQQVTLSCSPISGHRSVSWYQQTPGQGLQFLFEYFSETQRNKGNFPGRFSGRQFSNSRSEMNVSTLELGDSALYLCASSLARGPEKLFFGSGTQLSVL.